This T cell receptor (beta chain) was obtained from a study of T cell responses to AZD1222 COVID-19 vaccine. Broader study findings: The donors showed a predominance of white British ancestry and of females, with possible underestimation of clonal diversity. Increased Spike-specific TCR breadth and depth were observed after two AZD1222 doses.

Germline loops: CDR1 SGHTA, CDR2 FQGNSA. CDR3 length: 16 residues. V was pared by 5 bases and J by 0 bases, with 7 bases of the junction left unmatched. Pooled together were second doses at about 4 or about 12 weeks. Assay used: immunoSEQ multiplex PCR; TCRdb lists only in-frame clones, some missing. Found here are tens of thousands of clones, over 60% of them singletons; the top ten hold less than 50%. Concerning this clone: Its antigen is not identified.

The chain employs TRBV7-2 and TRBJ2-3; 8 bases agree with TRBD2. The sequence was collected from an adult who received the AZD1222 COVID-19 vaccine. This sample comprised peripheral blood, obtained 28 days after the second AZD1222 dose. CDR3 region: CASSGRGGPSTDTQYF. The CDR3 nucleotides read TGTGCCAGCAGCGGTCGCGGGGGGCCGAGCACAGATACGCAGTATTTT.